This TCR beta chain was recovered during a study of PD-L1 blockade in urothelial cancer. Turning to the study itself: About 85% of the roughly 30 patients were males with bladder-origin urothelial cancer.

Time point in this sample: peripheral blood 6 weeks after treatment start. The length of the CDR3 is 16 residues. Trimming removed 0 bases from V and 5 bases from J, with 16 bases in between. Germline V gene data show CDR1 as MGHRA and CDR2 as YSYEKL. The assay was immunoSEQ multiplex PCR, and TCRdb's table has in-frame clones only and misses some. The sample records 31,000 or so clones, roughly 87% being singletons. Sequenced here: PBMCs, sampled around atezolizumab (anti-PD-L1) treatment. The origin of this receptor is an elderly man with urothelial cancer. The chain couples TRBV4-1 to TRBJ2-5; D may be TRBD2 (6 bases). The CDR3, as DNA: TGCGCCAGCAGCCAAGATGGGATGCGGGGTCGGGAGACCCAGTACTTC. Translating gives CASSQDGMRGRETQYF.